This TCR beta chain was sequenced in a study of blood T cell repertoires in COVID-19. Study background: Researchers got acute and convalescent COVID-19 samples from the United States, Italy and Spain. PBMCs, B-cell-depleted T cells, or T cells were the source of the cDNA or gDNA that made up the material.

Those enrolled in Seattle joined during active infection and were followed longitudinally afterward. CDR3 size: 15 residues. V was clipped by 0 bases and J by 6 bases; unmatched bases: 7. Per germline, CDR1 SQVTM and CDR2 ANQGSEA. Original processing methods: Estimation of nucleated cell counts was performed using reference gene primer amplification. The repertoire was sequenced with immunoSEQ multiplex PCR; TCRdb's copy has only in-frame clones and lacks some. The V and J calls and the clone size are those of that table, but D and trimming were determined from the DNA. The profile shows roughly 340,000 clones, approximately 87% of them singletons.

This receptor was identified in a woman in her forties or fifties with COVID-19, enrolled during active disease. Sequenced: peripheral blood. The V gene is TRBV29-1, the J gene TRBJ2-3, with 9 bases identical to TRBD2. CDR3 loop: CSVEDFGGRVDTQYF. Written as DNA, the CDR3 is TGCAGCGTTGAAGATTTTGGCGGGAGGGTGGATACGCAGTATTTT.